Listed here are 3 T cell receptor beta chains from one sample, sequenced in a study of blood T cell repertoires in COVID-19. Measured with immunoSEQ multiplex PCR; TCRdb has only the in-frame clones, and not every one. Among roughly 260,000 clones listed, approximately 91% were seen once. The sequencing sample was made of peripheral blood. The receptors originated from a woman between 35 and 50 years old who had recovered from COVID-19.

J is TRBJ2-2 and V is TRBV6-1; a weak D match, TRBD1 (5 bases). This CDR3 comprises 19 residues. V lost 0 bases and J lost 3, with 20 bases in between. Germline-derived CDR1 and CDR2 are MNHNS and SASEGT. CDR3 nucleotides: TGTGCCAGCAGTGAAGCGCTAGGCAGGGTGGGTTCGGACACCGGGGAGCTGTTTTTT. This codes for CASSEALGRVGSDTGELFF.

The gene calls are TRBV7-8 and TRBJ2-5; 8 nucleotides match TRBD1. The CDR3 is 14 amino acids. CDR1 is SGHVS and CDR2 is FQNEAQ in the germline V gene. V trimming: 5 bases; J trimming: 5 bases; junction bases outside the gene matches: 7. This chain's CDR3 is CASSDQGARETQYF. Here the CDR3 DNA reads TGTGCCAGCAGCGATCAGGGGGCCAGGGAGACCCAGTACTTC.

The rearrangement uses TRBV29-1 and TRBJ2-1; 7 positions match TRBD2. This CDR3 region has 15 residues. Losses at the gene ends were 4 bases for V and 2 bases for J; bases not matched to a gene: 8. The germline V gene encodes CDR1 SQVTM and CDR2 ANQGSEA. The CDR3 DNA sequence: TGCAGCGTTGGAGGGGAGGGGCTTCCCTACAATGAGCAGTTCTTC. Its translation: CSVGGEGLPYNEQFF.